These T cell receptor beta chains were read from a single sample in a study of vaccination effects on CD4 cells after COVID-19. The assay was immunoSEQ multiplex PCR, and TCRdb's table has in-frame clones only and misses some. The sample comprises around 37,000 clones, around 78% of which are singletons, and 30% to 40% rests with the top ten. Their antigens are not known. This specimen was CD4+ T cells from PBMCs cultured with a peptide pool, taken before COVID-19 vaccination. Source of these receptors: a human donor who had a prior SARS-CoV-2 infection. The CDR3 runs from the conserved cysteine through the conserved F or W. D genes are given only for firm matches. Expanded clones get a size class; other rows say once, few or many, or leave the size out.

>TRBJ2-7|.|TRBV3-1/TRBV3-2|.
CASSQGPGPKYF
TGTGCCAGCAGCCAAGGGCCAGGACCTAAGTACTTC
>TRBJ2-5|.|TRBV7-9|.
CASSWYQETQYF
TGTGCCAGCTCCTGGTACCAAGAGACCCAGTACTTC
>TRBJ2-7|TRBD1|TRBV6-6|.
CASSYDDRGYEQYF
TGTGCCAGCAGTTACGACGACAGGGGCTACGAGCAGTACTTC
>TRBJ2-1|TRBD2|TRBV4-3|.
CASSQSRISGHTHNEQFF
TGCGCCAGCAGCCAAAGTAGGATTAGCGGGCACACCCACAATGAGCAGTTCTTC
>TRBJ1-6|TRBD1|TRBV18|.
CASSRNPGQGNSPLHF
TGTGCCAGCTCCCGAAACCCGGGACAGGGTAATTCACCCCTCCACTTT
>TRBJ1-4|TRBD1|TRBV3-1/TRBV3-2|.
CASRVGQEKLFF
TGTGCCAGCAGGGTGGGACAGGAAAAACTGTTTTTT
>TRBJ2-7|.|TRBV28|.
CASSLLQGTVGEQYF
TGTGCCAGCAGTCTCTTACAGGGAACGGTCGGCGAGCAGTACTTC
>TRBJ1-4|TRBD1|TRBV7-9|.
CASSQDRAEKLFF
TGTGCCAGCAGCCAAGACAGGGCCGAAAAACTGTTTTTT
>TRBJ2-1|.|TRBV7-9|.
CASGRASYNEQFF
TGTGCCAGCGGCAGGGCCTCCTACAATGAGCAGTTCTTC
>TRBJ2-3|.|TRBV6-6|.
CASSLAEEVDTQYF
TGTGCCAGCAGTTTGGCGGAAGAGGTAGATACGCAGTATTTT
>TRBJ2-3|.|TRBV18|.
CASSPLAATDTQYF
TGTGCCAGCTCACCACTAGCGGCCACAGATACGCAGTATTTT
>TRBJ2-5|.|TRBV7-3|few
CASSLMGGQETQYF
TGTGCCAGCAGCTTAATGGGAGGCCAAGAGACCCAGTACTTC
>TRBJ2-7|.|TRBV7-9|.
CASSLAERSYEQYF
TGTGCCAGCAGCTTAGCCGAGAGGTCCTACGAGCAGTACTTC
>TRBJ2-7|TRBD1|TRBV15|.
CATSRASAGGIYF
TGTGCCACCAGCAGAGCCTCAGCAGGGGGCATCTACTTC
>TRBJ2-1|.|TRBV9|.
CASSVGQGHYNEQFF
TGTGCCAGCAGCGTAGGGCAGGGACACTACAATGAGCAGTTCTTC
>TRBJ2-3|TRBD1|TRBV7-9|.
CASSLTGGRVTDTQYF
TGTGCCAGCAGCTTAACAGGGGGTAGGGTCACAGATACGCAGTATTTT
>TRBJ2-4|.|TRBV28|.
CASSLGGFGNIQYF
TGTGCCAGCAGTTTAGGGGGCTTTGGGAACATTCAGTACTTC
>TRBJ1-2|.|TRBV7-9|.
CASSRWGGENYGYTF
TGTGCCAGCAGCCGATGGGGTGGGGAAAACTATGGCTACACCTTC
>TRBJ2-7|.|TRBV2|few
CASSENPSGPESYEQYF
TGTGCCAGCAGTGAAAATCCTTCTGGACCAGAGTCCTACGAGCAGTACTTC
>TRBJ1-4|.|TRBV4-1|.
CASSQTPYRDLNKKLFF
TGCGCCAGCAGCCAAACCCCCTACAGGGATCTTAATAAGAAACTGTTTTTT
>TRBJ2-2|TRBD2|TRBV19|.
CASSILGGSVTGELFF
TGTGCCAGTAGTATCCTGGGCGGGAGTGTTACCGGGGAGCTGTTTTTT
>TRBJ2-7|.|TRBV3-1/TRBV3-2|.
CASSRGPYEQYF
TGTGCCAGCAGCCGGGGCCCCTACGAGCAGTACTTC
>TRBJ2-1|.|TRBV12-3/TRBV12-4|.
CASSSYNEQFF
TGTGCCAGCAGTTCCTACAATGAGCAGTTCTTC
>TRBJ2-5|TRBD2|TRBV5-1|.
CASSPPSGRETQYF
TGCGCCAGCAGCCCCCCCAGCGGGAGAGAGACCCAGTACTTC
>TRBJ2-3|.|TRBV2|few
CASSDILAGISTDTQYF
TGTGCCAGCAGTGATATTTTGGCGGGGATAAGCACAGATACGCAGTATTTT
>TRBJ2-1|.|TRBV30|hyperexpanded
CAWSRDTSAYNEQFF
TGTGCCTGGAGTCGGGACACCAGCGCCTACAATGAGCAGTTCTTC
>TRBJ2-1|.|TRBV5-1|.
CASSLGGRNYNEQFF
TGCGCCAGCAGCTTGGGTGGTAGAAACTACAATGAGCAGTTCTTC
>TRBJ2-3|.|TRBV7-8|.
CASSQKTSTDTQYF
TGTGCCAGCAGCCAAAAAACTAGCACAGATACGCAGTATTTT
>TRBJ2-3|.|TRBV5-1|.
CASSGPDSSSTDTQYF
TGCGCCAGCAGCGGACCGGACAGCTCTAGCACAGATACGCAGTATTTT